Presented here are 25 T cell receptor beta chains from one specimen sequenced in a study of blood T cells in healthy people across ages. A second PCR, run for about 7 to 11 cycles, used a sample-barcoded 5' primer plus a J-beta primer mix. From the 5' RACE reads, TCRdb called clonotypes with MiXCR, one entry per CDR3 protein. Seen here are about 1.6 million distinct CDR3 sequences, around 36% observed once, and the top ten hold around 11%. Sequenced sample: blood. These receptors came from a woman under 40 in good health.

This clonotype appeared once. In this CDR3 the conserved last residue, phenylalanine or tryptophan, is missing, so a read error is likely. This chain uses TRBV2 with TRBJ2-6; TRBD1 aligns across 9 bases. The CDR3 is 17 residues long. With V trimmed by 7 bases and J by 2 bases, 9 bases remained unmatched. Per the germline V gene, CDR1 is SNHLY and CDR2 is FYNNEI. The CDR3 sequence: CASNAGTGRAGANVLTC. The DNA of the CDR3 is TGTGCCAGCAACGCCGGGACAGGGAGGGCTGGGGCCAACGTCCTGACTTGC.

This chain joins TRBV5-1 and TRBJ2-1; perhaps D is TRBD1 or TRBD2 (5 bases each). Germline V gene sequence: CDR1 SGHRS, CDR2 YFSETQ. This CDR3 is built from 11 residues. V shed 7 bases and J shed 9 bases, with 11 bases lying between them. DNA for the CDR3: TGCGCCAGCGCGGAGAGGGGTGAGCAGTTCTTC. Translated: CASAERGEQFF.

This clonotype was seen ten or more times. The CDR3: CASSLQGGNSPLHF. DNA for the CDR3: TGTGCCAGCAGCCTACAGGGTGGGAATTCACCCCTCCACTTT. This sequence joins TRBV3-1 and TRBJ1-6, with D perhaps TRBD1 (6 bases). The CDR3 consists of 14 residues. Between the trimmed V and J ends, which lost 4 bases and 7 bases, there was a span of 11 bases. Germline CDR1 and CDR2: LGHDT and YNNKEL (reference sequence).

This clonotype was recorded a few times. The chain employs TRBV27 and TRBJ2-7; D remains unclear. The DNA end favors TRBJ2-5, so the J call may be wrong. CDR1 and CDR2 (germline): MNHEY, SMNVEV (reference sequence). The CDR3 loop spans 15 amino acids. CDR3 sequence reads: CASSLSLGIAKTQYF. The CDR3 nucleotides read TGTGCCAGCAGTTTGTCGTTGGGGATTGCGAAGACCCAGTACTTC.

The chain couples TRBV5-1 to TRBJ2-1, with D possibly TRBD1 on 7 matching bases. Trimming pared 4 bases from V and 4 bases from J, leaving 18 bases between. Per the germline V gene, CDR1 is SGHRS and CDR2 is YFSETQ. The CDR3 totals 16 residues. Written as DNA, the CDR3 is TGCGCCAGCAGCACCAGCGGGCAGGGGGTTTACAATGAGCAGTTCTTC. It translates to CASSTSGQGVYNEQFF.

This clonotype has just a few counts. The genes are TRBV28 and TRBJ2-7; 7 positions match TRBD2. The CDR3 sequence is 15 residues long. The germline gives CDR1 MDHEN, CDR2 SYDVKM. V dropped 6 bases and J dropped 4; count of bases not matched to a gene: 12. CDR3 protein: CASSYTGTIIYEQYF. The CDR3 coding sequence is TGTGCCAGCAGCTACACCGGGACTATTATATACGAGCAGTACTTC.

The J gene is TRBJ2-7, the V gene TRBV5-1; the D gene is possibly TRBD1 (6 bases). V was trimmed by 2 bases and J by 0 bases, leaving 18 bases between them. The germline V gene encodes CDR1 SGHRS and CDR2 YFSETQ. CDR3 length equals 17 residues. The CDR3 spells CASSFLQRQVNSYEQYF. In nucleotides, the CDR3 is TGCGCCAGCAGCTTCCTCCAGCGACAGGTTAACTCCTACGAGCAGTACTTC.

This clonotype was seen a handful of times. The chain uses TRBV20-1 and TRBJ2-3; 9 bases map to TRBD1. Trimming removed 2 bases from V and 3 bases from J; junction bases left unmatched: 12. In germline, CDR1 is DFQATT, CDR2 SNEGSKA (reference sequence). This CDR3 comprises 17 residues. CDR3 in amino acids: CSARRTPTGTGTDTQYF. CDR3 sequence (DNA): TGCAGTGCTAGACGCACCCCGACAGGGACAGGGACAGATACGCAGTATTTT.

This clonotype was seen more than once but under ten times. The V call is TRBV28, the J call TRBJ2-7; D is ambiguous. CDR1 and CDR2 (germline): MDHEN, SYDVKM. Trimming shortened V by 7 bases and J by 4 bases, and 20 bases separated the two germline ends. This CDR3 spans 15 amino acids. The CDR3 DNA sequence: TGTGCCAGCACCCCCATGGGCCGAACCGTTTACGAGCAGTACTTC. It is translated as CASTPMGRTVYEQYF.

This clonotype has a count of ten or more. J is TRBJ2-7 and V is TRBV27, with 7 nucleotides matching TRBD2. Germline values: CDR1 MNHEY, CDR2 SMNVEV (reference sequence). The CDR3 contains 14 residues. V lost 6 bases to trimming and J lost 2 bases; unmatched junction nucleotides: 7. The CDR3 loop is CASRPGGGPYEQYF. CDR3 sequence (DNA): TGTGCCAGCAGGCCGGGGGGAGGTCCCTACGAGCAGTACTTC.

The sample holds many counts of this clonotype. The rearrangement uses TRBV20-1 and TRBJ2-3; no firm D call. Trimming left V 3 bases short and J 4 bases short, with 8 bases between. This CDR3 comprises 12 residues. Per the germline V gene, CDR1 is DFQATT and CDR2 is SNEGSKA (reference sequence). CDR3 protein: CSARLVPDTQYF. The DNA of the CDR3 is TGCAGTGCTAGGCTAGTCCCAGATACGCAGTATTTT.

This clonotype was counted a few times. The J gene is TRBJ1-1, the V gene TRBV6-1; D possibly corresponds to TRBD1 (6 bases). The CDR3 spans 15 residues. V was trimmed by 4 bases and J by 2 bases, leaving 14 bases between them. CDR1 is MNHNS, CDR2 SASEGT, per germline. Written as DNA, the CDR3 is TGTGCCAGCAGTGCGGACAGCCTCCAAAACACTGAAGCTTTCTTT. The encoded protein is CASSADSLQNTEAFF.

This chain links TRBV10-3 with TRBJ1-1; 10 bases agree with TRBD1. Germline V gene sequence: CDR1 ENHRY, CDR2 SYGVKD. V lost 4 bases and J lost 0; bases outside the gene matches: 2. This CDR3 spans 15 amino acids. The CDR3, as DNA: TGTGCCATCAGTGGGACAGGGGGAATGAACACTGAAGCTTTCTTT. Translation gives CAISGTGGMNTEAFF.

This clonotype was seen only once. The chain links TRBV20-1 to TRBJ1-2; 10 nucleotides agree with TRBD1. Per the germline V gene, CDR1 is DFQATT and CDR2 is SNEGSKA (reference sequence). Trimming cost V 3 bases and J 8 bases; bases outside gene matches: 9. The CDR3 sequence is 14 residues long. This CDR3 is CSASPGTGVLGYTF. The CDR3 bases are TGCAGTGCTAGTCCCGGGACAGGGGTTTTGGGCTACACCTTC.

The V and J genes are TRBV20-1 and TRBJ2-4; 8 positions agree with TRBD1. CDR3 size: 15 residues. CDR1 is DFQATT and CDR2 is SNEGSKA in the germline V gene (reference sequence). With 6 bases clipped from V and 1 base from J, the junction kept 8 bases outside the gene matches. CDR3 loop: CSARPGQEAKNIQYF. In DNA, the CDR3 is TGCAGTGCACGACCGGGACAGGAGGCCAAAAACATTCAGTACTTC.

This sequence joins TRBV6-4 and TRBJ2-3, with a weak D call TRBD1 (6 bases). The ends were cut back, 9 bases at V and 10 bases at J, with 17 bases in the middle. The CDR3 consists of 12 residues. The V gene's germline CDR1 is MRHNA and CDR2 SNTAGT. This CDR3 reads CARRGIGEAQYF. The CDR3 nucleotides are TGTGCCAGGAGGGGGATTGGGGAAGCGCAGTATTTT.

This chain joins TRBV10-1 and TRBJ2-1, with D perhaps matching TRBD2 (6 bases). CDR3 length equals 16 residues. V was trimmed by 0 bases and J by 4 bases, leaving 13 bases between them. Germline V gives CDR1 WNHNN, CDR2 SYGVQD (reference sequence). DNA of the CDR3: TGCGCCAGCAGTGAGTCGGCGGGAAACCTGTACAATGAGCAGTTCTTC. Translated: CASSESAGNLYNEQFF.

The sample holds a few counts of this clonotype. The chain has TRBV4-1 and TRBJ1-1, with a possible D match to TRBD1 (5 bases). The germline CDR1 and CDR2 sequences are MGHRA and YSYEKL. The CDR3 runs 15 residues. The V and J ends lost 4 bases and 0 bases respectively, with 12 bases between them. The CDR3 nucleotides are TGCGCCAGCAGCCCCAACGGGGCGTTGAACACTGAAGCTTTCTTT. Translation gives CASSPNGALNTEAFF.

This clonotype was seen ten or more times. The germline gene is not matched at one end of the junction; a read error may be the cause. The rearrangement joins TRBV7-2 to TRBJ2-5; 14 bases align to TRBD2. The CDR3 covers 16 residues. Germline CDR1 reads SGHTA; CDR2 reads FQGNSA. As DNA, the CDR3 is TGCGCCAGCAGCCCCGGACTAGCGGGGGGCCAGGAGACCCAGTACTTC. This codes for CASSPGLAGGQETQYF.

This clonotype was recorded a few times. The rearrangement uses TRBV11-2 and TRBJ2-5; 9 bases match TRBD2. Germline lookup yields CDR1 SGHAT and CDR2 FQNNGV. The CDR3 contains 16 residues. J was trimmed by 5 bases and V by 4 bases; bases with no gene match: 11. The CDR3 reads CASSYTIAGVGETQYF. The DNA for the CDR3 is TGTGCCAGCAGCTACACCATAGCGGGAGTTGGGGAGACCCAGTACTTC. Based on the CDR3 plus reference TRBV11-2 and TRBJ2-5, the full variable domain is EAGVAQSPRYKIIEKRQSVAFWCNPISGHATLYWYQQILGQGPKLLIQFQNNGVVDDSQLPKDRFSAERLKGVDSTLKIQPAKLEDSAVYLCASSYTIAGVGETQYFGPGTRLLVL.

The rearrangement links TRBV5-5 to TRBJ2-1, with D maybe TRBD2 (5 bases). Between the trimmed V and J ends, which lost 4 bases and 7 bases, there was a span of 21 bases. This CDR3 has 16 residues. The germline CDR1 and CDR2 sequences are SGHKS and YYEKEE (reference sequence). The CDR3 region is CASSPGRLTWVNEQFF. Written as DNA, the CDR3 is TGTGCCAGCAGCCCGGGCCGACTAACTTGGGTGAATGAGCAGTTCTTC.

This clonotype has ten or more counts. The CDR3 is CASSQGAGYNEQFF. The CDR3 region has the DNA TGCGCCAGCAGCCAAGGGGCGGGGTACAATGAGCAGTTCTTC. The rearrangement uses TRBV4-1 and TRBJ2-1, with a tentative D call TRBD2 (6 bases). V lost 1 base and J 4 bases, leaving 8 bases between the germline ends. The CDR3 is 14 amino acids. Looked up from germline, CDR1 is MGHRA and CDR2 is YSYEKL.

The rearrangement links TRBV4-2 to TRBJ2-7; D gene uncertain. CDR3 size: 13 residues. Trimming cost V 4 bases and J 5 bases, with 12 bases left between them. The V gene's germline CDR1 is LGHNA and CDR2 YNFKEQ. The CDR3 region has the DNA TGTGCCAGCAGCCCCGAAGGGTTGGACGAGCAGTACTTC. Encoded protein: CASSPEGLDEQYF.

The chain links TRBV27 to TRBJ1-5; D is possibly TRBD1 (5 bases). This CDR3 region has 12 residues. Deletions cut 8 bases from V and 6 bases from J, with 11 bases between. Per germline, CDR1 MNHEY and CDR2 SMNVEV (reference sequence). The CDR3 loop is CASREGSQPQHF. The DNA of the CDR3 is TGTGCCAGCCGGGAGGGGAGTCAGCCCCAGCATTTT.

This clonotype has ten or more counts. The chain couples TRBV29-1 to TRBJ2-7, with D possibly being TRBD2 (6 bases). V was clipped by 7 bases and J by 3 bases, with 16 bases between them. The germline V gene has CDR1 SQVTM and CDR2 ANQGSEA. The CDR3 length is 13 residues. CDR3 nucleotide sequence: TGCAGCGCCCTGGAGGGCGAGGACTACGAGCAGTACTTC. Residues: CSALEGEDYEQYF.